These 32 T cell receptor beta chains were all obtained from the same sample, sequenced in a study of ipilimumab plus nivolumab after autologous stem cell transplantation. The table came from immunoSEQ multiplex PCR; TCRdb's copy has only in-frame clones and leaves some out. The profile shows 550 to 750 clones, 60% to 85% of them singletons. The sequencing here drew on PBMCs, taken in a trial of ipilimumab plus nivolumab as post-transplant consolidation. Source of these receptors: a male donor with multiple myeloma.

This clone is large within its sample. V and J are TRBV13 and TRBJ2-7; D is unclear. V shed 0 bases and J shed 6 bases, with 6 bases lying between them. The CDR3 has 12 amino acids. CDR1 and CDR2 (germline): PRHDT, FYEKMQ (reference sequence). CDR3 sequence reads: CASSLGLSEQYF. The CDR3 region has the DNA TGTGCCAGCAGCTTAGGTTTGTCCGAGCAGTACTTC. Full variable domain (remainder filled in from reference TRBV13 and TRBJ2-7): AAGVIQSPRHLIKEKRETATLKCYPIPRHDTVYWYQQGPGQDPQFLISFYEKMQSDKGSIPDRFSAQQFSDYHSELNMSSLELGDSALYFCASSLGLSEQYFGPGTRLTVT.

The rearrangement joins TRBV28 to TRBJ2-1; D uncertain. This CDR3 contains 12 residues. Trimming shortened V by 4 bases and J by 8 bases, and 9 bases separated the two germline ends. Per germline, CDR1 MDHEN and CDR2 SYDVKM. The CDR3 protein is CASSSVSDEQFF. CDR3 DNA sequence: TGTGCCAGCAGTTCGGTCAGCGATGAGCAGTTCTTC.

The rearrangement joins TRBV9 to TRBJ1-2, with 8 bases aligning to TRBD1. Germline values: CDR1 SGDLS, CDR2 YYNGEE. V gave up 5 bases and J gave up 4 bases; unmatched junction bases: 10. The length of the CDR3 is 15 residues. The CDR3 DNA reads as TGTGCCAGCAGTGGTAATACAGGGGGTAGCTATGGCTACACCTTC. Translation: CASSGNTGGSYGYTF.

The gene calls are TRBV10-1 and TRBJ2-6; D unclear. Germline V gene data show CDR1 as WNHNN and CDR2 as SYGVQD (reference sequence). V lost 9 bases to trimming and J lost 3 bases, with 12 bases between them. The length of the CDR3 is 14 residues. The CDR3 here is CARALTCGANVLTF. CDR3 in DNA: TGCGCCAGGGCCCTTACCTGTGGGGCCAACGTCCTGACTTTC.

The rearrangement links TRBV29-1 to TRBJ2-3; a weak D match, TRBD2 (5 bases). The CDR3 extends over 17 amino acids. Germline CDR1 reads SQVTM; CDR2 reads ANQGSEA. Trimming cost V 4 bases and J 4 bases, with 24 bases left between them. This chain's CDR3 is CSVGFVASPRGADTQYF. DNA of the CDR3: TGCAGCGTTGGGTTTGTGGCGAGCCCACGGGGTGCAGATACGCAGTATTTT.

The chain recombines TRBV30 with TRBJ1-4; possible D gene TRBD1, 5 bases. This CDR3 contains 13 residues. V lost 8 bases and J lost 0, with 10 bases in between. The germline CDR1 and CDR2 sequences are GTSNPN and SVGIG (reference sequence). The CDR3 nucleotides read TGTGCCACCGACAGAGCAACTAATGAAAAACTGTTTTTT. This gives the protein CATDRATNEKLFF. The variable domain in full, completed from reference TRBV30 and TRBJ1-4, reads SQTIHQWPATLVQPVGSPLSLECTVEGTSNPNLYWYRQAAGRGLQLLFYSVGIGQISSEVPQNLSASRPQDRQFILSSKKLLLSDSGFYLCATDRATNEKLFFGSGTQLSVL.

In DNA form, the CDR3 reads TGCAGCATAAACGTAGGGAGAGAGACCCAGTACTTC. Translating gives CSINVGRETQYF. The chain is built from TRBV29-1 and TRBJ2-5; D might be TRBD2 (5 bases). CDR3 length: 12 amino acids. V lost 8 bases to trimming and J lost 4 bases, with 14 bases between them. Looked up from germline, CDR1 is SQVTM and CDR2 is ANQGSEA.

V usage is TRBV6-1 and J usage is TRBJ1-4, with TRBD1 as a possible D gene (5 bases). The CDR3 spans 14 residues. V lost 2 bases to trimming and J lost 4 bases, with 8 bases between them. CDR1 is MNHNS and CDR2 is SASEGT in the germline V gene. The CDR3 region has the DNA TGTGCCAGCAGTGAACTCCAGGGTAATGAAAAACTGTTTTTT. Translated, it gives CASSELQGNEKLFF.

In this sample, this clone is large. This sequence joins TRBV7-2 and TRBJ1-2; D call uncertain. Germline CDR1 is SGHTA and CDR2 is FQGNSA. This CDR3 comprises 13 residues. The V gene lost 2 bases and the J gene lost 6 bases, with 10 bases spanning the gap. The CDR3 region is CASSLSPSHGYTF. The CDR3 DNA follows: TGTGCCAGCAGCTTAAGTCCGTCGCATGGCTACACCTTC.

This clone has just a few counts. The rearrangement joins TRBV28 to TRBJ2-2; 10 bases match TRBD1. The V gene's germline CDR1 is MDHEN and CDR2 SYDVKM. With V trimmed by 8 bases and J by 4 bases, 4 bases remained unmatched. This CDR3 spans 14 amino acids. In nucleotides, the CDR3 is TGTGCCAGCGAGACAGGGGGCGGCACCGGGGAGCTGTTTTTT. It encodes CASETGGGTGELFF.

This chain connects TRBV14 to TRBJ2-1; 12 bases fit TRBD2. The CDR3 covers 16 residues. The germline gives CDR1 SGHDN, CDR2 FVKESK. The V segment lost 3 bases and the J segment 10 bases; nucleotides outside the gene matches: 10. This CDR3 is CASSQDLLAGGYEQFF. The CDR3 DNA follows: TGTGCCAGCAGCCAGGATCTTCTAGCGGGAGGGTACGAGCAGTTCTTC.

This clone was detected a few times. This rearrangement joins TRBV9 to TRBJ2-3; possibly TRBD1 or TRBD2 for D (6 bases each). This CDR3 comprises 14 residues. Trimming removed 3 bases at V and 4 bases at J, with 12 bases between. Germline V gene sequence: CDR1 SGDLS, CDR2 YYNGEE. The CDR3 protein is CASSGGGLSDTQYF. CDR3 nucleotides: TGTGCCAGCAGCGGAGGGGGGCTTTCAGATACGCAGTATTTT.

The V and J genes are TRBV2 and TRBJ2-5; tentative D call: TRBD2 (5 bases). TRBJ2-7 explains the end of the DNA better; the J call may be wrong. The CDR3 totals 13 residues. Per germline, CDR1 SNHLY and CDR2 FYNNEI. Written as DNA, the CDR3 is TGTGCCAGCAGTGTAGGCGGGCCCTACGAGCAGTACTTC. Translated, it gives CASSVGGPYEQYF.

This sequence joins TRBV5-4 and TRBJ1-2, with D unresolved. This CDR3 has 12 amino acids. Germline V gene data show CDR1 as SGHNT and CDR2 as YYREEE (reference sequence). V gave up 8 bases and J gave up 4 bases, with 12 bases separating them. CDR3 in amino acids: CARPGKTYGYTF. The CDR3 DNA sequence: TGTGCCAGACCAGGAAAGACCTATGGCTACACCTTC.

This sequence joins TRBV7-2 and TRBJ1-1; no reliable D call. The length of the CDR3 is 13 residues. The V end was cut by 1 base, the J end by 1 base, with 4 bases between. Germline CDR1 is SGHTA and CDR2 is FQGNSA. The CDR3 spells CASSLEGNTEAFF. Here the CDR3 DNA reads TGTGCCAGCAGCTTAGAAGGGAACACTGAAGCTTTCTTT.

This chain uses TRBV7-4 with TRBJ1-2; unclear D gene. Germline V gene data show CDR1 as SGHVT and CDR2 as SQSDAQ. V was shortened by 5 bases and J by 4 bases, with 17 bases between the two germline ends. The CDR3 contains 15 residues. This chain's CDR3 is CASSGNEGKTYGYTF. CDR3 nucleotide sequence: TGTGCCAGCAGCGGCAACGAGGGAAAGACCTATGGCTACACCTTC.

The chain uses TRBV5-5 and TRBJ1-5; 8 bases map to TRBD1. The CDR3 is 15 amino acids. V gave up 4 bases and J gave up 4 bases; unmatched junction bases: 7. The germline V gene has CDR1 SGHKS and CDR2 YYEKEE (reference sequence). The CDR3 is CASSLNRGANQPQHF. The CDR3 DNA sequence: TGTGCCAGCAGCCTAAACAGGGGGGCAAATCAGCCCCAGCATTTT.

The CDR3 is CASSPGYSGQEQYF. In DNA form, the CDR3 reads TGTGCCAGCTCACCCGGATACAGTGGGCAGGAGCAGTACTTC. The J gene is TRBJ2-7, the V gene TRBV18; D remains unclear. Trimming took off 3 bases at V and 7 bases at J, with 16 bases between the two ends. CDR3 length: 14 residues. Germline values: CDR1 KGHSH, CDR2 LQKENI.

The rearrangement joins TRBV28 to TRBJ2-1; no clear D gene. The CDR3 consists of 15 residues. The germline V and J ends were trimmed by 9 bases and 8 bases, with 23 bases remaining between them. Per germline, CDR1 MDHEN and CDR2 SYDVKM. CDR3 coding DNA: TGTGCCAGTGCCCTGGGGTCCGTCGGGTTCGATGAGCAGTTCTTC. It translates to CASALGSVGFDEQFF.

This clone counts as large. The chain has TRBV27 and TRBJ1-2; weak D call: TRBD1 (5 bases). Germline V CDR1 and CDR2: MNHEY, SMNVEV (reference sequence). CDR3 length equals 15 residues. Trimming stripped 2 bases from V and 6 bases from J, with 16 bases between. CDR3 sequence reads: CASSLTRGLLNGYTF. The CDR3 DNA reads TGTGCCAGCAGTTTAACAAGGGGACTACTGAATGGCTACACCTTC.

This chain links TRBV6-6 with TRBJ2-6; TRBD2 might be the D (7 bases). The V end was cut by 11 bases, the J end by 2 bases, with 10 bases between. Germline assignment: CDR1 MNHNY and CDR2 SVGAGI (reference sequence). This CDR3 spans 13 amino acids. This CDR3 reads CAFGGPGANVLTF. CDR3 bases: TGTGCCTTCGGGGGGCCTGGGGCCAACGTCCTGACTTTC.

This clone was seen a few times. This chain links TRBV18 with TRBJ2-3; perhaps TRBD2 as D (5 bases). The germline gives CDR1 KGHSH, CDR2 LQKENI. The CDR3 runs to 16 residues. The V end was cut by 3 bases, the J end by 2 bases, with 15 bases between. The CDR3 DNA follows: TGTGCCAGCTCACCCAGCTCTAGCCTGAACACAGATACGCAGTATTTT. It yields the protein CASSPSSSLNTDTQYF.

The CDR3 sequence is CASSLEQGYEQYF. CDR3 sequence (DNA): TGTGCCAGCAGCTTAGAACAGGGCTACGAGCAGTACTTC. This chain links TRBV11-2 with TRBJ2-7; TRBD1 might be the D (6 bases). Germline CDR1 SGHAT, CDR2 FQNNGV. V was pared by 0 bases and J by 3 bases, with 6 bases between. This CDR3 comprises 13 residues.

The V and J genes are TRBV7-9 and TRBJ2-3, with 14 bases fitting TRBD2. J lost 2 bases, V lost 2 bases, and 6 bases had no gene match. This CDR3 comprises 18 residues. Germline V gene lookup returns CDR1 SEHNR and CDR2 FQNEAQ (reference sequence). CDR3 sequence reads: CASSLRTSGRPPTDTQYF. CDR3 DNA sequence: TGTGCCAGCAGCTTACGGACTAGCGGGAGGCCACCCACAGATACGCAGTATTTT. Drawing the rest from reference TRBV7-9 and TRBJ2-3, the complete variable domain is DTGVSQNPRHKITKRGQNVTFRCDPISEHNRLYWYRQTLGQGPEFLTYFQNEAQLEKSRLLSDRFSAERPKGSFSTLEIQRTEQGDSAMYLCASSLRTSGRPPTDTQYFGPGTRLTVL.

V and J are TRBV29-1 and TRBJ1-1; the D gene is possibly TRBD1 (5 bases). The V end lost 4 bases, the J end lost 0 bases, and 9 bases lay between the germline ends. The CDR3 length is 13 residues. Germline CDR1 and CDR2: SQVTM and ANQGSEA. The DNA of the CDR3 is TGCAGCGTTGGTGGGGGGATGAACACTGAAGCTTTCTTT. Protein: CSVGGGMNTEAFF.

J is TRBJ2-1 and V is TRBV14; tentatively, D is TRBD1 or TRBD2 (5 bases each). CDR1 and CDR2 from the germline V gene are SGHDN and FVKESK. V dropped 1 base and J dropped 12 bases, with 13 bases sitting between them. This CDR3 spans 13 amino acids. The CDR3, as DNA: TGTGCCAGCAGCCAAGCGCTACCGGGACCGCAGTTCTTC. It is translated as CASSQALPGPQFF.

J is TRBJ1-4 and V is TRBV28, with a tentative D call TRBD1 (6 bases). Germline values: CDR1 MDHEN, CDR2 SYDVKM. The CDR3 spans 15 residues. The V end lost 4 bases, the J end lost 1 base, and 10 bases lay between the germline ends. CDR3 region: CASSSAGQTNEKLFF. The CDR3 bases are TGTGCCAGCAGTTCCGCGGGACAAACTAATGAAAAACTGTTTTTT.

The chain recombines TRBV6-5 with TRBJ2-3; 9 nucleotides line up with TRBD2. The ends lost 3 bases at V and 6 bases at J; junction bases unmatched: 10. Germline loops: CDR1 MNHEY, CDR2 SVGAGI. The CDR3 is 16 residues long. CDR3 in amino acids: CASSYGLREGPDTQYF. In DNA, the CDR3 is TGTGCCAGCAGTTATGGTCTGCGGGAGGGCCCCGATACGCAGTATTTT.

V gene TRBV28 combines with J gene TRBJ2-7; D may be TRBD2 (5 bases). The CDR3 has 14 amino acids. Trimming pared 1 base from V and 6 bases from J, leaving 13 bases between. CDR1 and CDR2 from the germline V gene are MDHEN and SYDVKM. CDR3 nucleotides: TGTGCCAGCAGTTTATCCGGGATTCAGCGCGAGCAGTACTTC. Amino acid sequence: CASSLSGIQREQYF.

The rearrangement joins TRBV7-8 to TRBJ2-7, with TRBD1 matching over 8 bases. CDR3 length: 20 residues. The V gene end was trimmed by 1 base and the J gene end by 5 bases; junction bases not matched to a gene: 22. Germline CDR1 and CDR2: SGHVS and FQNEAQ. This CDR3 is CASSLGLGQVPTGLIHEQYF. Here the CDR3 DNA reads TGTGCCAGCAGCTTAGGATTGGGACAGGTGCCAACCGGCTTAATCCACGAGCAGTACTTC. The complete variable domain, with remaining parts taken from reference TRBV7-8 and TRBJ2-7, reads GAGVSQSPRYKVAKRGQDVALRCDPISGHVSLFWYQQALGQGPEFLTYFQNEAQLDKSGLPSDRFFAERPEGSVSTLKIQRTQQEDSAVYLCASSLGLGQVPTGLIHEQYFGPGTRLTVT.

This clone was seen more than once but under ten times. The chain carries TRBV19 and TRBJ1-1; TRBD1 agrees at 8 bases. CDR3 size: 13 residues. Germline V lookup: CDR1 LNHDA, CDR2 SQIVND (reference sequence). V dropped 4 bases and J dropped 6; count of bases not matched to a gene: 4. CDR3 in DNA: TGTGCCAGTAGTACCGCGACAGGGGCTGAAGCTTTCTTT. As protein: CASSTATGAEAFF.

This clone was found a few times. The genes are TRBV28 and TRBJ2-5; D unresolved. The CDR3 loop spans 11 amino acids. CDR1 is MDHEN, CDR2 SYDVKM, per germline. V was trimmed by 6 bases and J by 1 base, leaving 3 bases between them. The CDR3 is CASSPQETQYF. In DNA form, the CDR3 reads TGTGCCAGCAGCCCCCAAGAGACCCAGTACTTC.